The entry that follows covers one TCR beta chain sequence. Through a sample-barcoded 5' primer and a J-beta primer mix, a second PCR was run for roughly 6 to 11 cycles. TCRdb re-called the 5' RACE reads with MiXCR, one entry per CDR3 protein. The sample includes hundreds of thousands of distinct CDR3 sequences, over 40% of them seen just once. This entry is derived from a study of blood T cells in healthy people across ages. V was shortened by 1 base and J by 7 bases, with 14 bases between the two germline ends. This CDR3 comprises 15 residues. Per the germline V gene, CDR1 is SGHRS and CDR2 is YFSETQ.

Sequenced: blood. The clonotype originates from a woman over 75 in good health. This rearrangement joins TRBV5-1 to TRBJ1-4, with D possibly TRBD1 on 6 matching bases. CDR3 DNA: TGCGCCAGCAGCTTGACGCCGGGAGGGGGTGAAAAACTGTTTTTT. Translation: CASSLTPGGGEKLFF.